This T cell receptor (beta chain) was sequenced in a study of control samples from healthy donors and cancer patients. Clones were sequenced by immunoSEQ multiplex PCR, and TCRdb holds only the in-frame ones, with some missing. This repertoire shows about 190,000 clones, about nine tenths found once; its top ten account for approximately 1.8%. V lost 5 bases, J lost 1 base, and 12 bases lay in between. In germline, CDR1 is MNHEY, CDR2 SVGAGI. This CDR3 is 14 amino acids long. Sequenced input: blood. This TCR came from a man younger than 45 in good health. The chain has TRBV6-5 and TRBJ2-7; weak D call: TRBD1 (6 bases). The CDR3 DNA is TGTGCCAGCAGTCCACAGGGTTGGTCCTACGAGCAGTACTTC. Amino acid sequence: CASSPQGWSYEQYF.